This entry describes one TCR beta chain. Antigen specificity is unknown. The data originate from a study of shared clonotypes between healthy human individuals. On the study more broadly: Per donor, three plates held CD4 naive cells, three held CD4 memory, two held CD8 naive and one held CD8 memory. The study, taken as a whole, reports: Sample collection involved blood only; tissue repertoires are likely different.

Trimming took 5 bases from V and 5 from J; bases not matched to a gene: 9. CDR3 size: 15 residues. The germline V gene encodes CDR1 MDHEN and CDR2 SYDVKM. Deep level was the assay's run setting. Original analysis: Junction-only sequences without quality scores came from ImmunoSEQ, so filtering differed. Clones were sequenced by immunoSEQ multiplex PCR, and TCRdb holds only the in-frame ones, with some missing. V, J and clone size were drawn from that table, and D and trimming were deduced from the DNA. The table has hundreds of thousands of clones, 95% to 96% seen once. Naive CD8 isolation took CD45RO-negative cells positively selected for CCR7 and excluded terminally differentiated effector memory CD45RA+ cells.

The J gene is TRBJ2-5, the V gene TRBV28; TRBD2 matches 9 bases. Sequenced material: naive CD8+ T cells sorted from blood. This receptor was identified in a woman aged 25 to 39 in good health. The CDR3 bases are TGTGCCAGCAGTCACTATAGCGGGAGCGGGGAGACCCAGTACTTC. Translating gives CASSHYSGSGETQYF.